This is a list of T cell receptor beta chains from one sample in a study of T cell changes during pregnancy in multiple sclerosis. Produced via immunoSEQ multiplex PCR; TCRdb's table is partial and in-frame only. The data hold around 44,000 clones, with 94% observed a single time. The sequenced sample was CD8+ T cells from peripheral blood mononuclear cells, obtained in the third trimester of pregnancy. The origin of the receptors is a female donor with multiple sclerosis, enrolled in a pregnancy study. Each CDR3 is given with its conserved first and last residue. The order of the fields is J gene, D gene, clone size, V gene, CDR3 protein, CDR3 DNA. The D gene is left open where the match is weak. Size is omitted from some rows. Given values are once, few, many or a class for expanded clones.

TRBJ1-3 . . TRBV7-9 CASSLQQNSGNTIYF TGTGCCAGCAGCTTACAACAGAACTCTGGAAACACCATATATTTT
TRBJ1-1 TRBD1 . TRBV19 CASSIGQGVTEAFF TGTGCCAGTAGTATCGGACAGGGTGTCACTGAAGCTTTCTTT
TRBJ1-4 . . TRBV27 CASSLGQGREKLFF TGTGCCAGCAGTTTAGGCCAGGGAAGGGAAAAACTGTTTTTT
TRBJ2-1 TRBD2 . TRBV10-1 CASTGTSGYNEQFF TGCGCCAGTACCGGGACTAGCGGGTACAATGAGCAGTTCTTC
TRBJ2-1 . . TRBV29-1 CSVERVGEQFF TGCAGCGTTGAGCGTGTTGGTGAGCAGTTCTTC
TRBJ1-3 TRBD1 . TRBV13 CASSFRDRGGNTIYF TGTGCCAGCAGCTTCCGGGACAGGGGTGGAAACACCATATATTTT
TRBJ2-5 TRBD2 . TRBV9 CASSKGLTNQETQYF TGTGCCAGCAGCAAGGGACTAACCAACCAAGAGACCCAGTACTTC
TRBJ2-7 TRBD1 once TRBV6-4 CASSHRGQGLSEQYF TGTGCCAGCAGCCACCGGGGACAGGGGCTCTCCGAGCAGTACTTC
TRBJ2-1 TRBD1 . TRBV7-9 CASSLLTGGPSFF TGTGCCAGCTCACTTCTGACAGGGGGCCCCTCGTTCTTC
TRBJ1-4 . . TRBV2 CASSKNRARDEKLFF TGTGCCAGCAGTAAGAACAGGGCGCGCGATGAAAAACTGTTTTTT
TRBJ2-7 TRBD1 . TRBV19 CASAPGQGLNEQYF TGTGCCAGTGCCCCGGGACAGGGGCTTAACGAGCAGTACTTC
TRBJ1-2 . . TRBV25-1 CASSEFLLGREGRTF TGTGCCAGCAGTGAATTCTTACTGGGAAGGGAGGGACGCACCTTC
TRBJ2-7 . . TRBV30 CAWSERGYEQYF TGTGCCTGGAGTGAGCGAGGATACGAGCAGTACTTC
TRBJ2-1 TRBD2 . TRBV29-1 CSVVGGQTGLALGNEQFF TGCAGCGTTGTCGGGGGACAGACGGGACTAGCGTTGGGCAATGAGCAGTTCTTC
TRBJ2-6 . . TRBV27 CASSLVGANVLTF TGTGCCAGCAGTTTAGTAGGGGCCAACGTCCTGACTTTC
TRBJ1-1 . . TRBV7-9 CASSSLVTEAFF TGTGCCAGCAGCTCCTTAGTCACTGAAGCTTTCTTT
TRBJ1-2 TRBD1 . TRBV2 CASINFKDRGNYGYTF TGTGCCAGCATAAATTTCAAGGACAGGGGTAACTATGGCTACACCTTC
TRBJ1-2 . . TRBV13 CASSSLRSPGGYTF TGTGCCAGCAGCTCCCTGAGGTCTCCGGGTGGCTACACCTTC
TRBJ2-5 TRBD2 . TRBV6-4 CASSETGTSGQETQYF TGTGCCAGCAGTGAAACGGGGACTAGCGGCCAAGAGACCCAGTACTTC
TRBJ2-5 TRBD2 . TRBV28 CASRTPGLEETQYF TGTGCCAGCAGAACTCCGGGACTAGAAGAGACCCAGTACTTC
TRBJ2-1 . . TRBV19 CASSIGGIEQFF TGTGCCAGTAGTATAGGCGGAATTGAGCAGTTCTTC
TRBJ2-3 . . TRBV5-1 CASSPGTTSTDTQYF TGCGCCAGCAGCCCCGGGACAACTAGCACAGATACGCAGTATTTT
TRBJ1-1 . . TRBV18 CASSPISGGEAFF TGTGCCAGCTCACCTATCTCGGGGGGTGAAGCTTTCTTT
TRBJ2-1 . . TRBV28 CASTPSQGSSYNEQFF TGTGCCAGCACCCCATCGCAGGGGAGCTCCTACAATGAGCAGTTCTTC
TRBJ2-7 . . TRBV7-6 CASSLDRTYEQYF TGTGCCAGCAGCTTAGACAGGACCTACGAGCAGTACTTC
TRBJ2-7 TRBD2 few TRBV14 CASSASGLPYEQYF TGTGCCAGTTCAGCTTCGGGACTACCGTACGAGCAGTACTTC
TRBJ2-3 . . TRBV6-1 CASNLQGGSTDTQYF TGTGCCAGCAATCTACAGGGTGGGTCCACAGATACGCAGTATTTT
TRBJ2-7 TRBD2 . TRBV6-5 CASSYGLADAEQYF TGTGCCAGCAGTTACGGACTAGCGGACGCTGAGCAGTACTTC
TRBJ1-1 TRBD1 once TRBV19 CASSHGTGLTEAFF TGTGCCAGTAGTCACGGGACAGGGTTAACTGAAGCTTTCTTT
TRBJ2-1 . . TRBV29-1 CSVEDQIEQFF TGCAGCGTTGAAGATCAGATAGAGCAGTTCTTC
TRBJ1-1 . . TRBV2 CASSGSSGAEAFF TGTGCCAGCAGTGGATCATCGGGGGCTGAAGCTTTCTTT
TRBJ2-1 . . TRBV29-1 CSLQGGSYNEQFF TGCAGCTTACAGGGTGGCTCCTACAATGAGCAGTTCTTC
TRBJ2-7 . . TRBV28 CASRDSGGFEQYF TGTGCCAGCCGGGACTCAGGGGGGTTCGAGCAGTACTTC
TRBJ1-1 . . TRBV7-2 CASSRSRTVTRNTEAFF TGTGCCAGCAGCCGATCTCGGACAGTCACCCGGAACACTGAAGCTTTCTTT
TRBJ1-1 . once TRBV29-1 CSGVVFGSSRMNTEAFF TGCAGCGGGGTTGTATTCGGGTCTTCTAGGATGAACACTGAAGCTTTCTTT
TRBJ2-2 TRBD2 . TRBV15 CATSRRTSGNTGELFF TGTGCCACCAGCCGAAGGACTAGCGGGAACACCGGGGAGCTGTTTTTT
TRBJ2-5 . . TRBV28 CASSSQGPAETQYF TGTGCCAGCAGTTCTCAGGGTCCCGCCGAGACCCAGTACTTC
TRBJ2-7 . . TRBV13 CASSLGENEQYF TGTGCCAGCAGCTTAGGGGAGAACGAGCAGTACTTC
TRBJ2-3 TRBD1 . TRBV7-8 CASSLGQGGTDTQYF TGTGCCAGCAGCTTGGGACAGGGGGGCACAGATACGCAGTATTTT
TRBJ2-1 TRBD2 . TRBV27 CASRTSGSINEQFF TGTGCCAGCCGTACTAGCGGGAGTATAAATGAGCAGTTCTTC
TRBJ2-3 TRBD2 . TRBV6-1 CASSESSGGTDTQYF TGTGCCAGCAGTGAATCTAGCGGAGGCACAGATACGCAGTATTTT